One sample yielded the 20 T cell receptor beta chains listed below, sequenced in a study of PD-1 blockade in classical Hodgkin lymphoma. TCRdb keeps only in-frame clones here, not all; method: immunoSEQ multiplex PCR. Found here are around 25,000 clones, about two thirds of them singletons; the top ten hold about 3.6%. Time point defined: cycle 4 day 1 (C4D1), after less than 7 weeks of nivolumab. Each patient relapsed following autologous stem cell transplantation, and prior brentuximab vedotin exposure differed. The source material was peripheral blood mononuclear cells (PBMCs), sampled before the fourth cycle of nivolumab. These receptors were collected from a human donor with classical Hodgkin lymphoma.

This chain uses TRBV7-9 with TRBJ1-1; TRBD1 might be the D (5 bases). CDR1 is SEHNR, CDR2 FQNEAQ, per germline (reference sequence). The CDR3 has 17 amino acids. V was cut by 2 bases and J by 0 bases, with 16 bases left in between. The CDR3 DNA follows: TGTGCCAGCAGCTTAACCCCCCTCCACAGGATGAACACTGAAGCTTTCTTT. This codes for CASSLTPLHRMNTEAFF.

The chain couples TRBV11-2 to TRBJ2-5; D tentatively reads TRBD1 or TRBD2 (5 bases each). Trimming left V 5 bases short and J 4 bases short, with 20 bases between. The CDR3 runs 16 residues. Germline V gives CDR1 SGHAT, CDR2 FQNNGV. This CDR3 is CASSANLGREGETQYF. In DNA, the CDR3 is TGTGCCAGCAGCGCCAACCTGGGACGGGAAGGAGAGACCCAGTACTTC.

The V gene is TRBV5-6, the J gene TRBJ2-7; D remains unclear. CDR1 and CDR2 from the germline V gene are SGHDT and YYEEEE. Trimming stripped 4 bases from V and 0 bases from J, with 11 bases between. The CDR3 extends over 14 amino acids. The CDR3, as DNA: TGTGCCAGCAGCGAGCTGATGGACTCCTACGAGCAGTACTTC. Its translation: CASSELMDSYEQYF.

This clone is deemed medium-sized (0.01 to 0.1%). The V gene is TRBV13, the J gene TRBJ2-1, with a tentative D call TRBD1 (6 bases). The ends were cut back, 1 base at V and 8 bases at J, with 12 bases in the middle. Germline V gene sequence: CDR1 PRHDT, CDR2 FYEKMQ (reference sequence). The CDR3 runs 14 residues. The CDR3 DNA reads TGTGCCAGCAGCTTAGAACAGGGACGCGATGAGCAGTTCTTC. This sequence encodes CASSLEQGRDEQFF.

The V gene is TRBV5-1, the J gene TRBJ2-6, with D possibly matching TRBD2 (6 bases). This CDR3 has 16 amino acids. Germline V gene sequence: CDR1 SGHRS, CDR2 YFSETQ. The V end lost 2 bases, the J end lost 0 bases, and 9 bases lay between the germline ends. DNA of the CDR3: TGCGCCAGCAGCTTCGGGACTGACTCTGGGGCCAACGTCCTGACTTTC. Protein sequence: CASSFGTDSGANVLTF.

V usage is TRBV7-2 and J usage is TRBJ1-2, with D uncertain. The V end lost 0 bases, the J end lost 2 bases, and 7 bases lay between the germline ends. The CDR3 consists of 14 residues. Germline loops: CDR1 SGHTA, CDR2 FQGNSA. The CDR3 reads CASSLAGQNYGYTF. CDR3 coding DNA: TGTGCCAGCAGCTTAGCAGGGCAGAACTATGGCTACACCTTC. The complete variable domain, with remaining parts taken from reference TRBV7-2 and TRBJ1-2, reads GAGVSQSPSNKVTEKGKDVELRCDPISGHTALYWYRQSLGQGLEFLIYFQGNSAPDKSGLPSDRFSAERTGGSVSTLTIQRTQQEDSAVYLCASSLAGQNYGYTFGSGTRLTVV.

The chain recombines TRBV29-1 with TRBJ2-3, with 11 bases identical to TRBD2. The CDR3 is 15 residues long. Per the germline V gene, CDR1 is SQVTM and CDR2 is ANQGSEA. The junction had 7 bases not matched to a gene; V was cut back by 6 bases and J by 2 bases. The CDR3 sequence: CSVLAGGQLTDTQYF. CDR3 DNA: TGCAGCGTCTTAGCGGGGGGGCAACTCACAGATACGCAGTATTTT.

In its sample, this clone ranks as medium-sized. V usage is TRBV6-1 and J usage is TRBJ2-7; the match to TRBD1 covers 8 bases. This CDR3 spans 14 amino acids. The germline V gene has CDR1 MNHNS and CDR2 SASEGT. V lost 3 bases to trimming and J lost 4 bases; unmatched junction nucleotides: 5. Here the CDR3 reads CASSDQGAGYEQYF. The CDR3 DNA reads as TGTGCCAGCAGTGACCAGGGGGCTGGATACGAGCAGTACTTC.

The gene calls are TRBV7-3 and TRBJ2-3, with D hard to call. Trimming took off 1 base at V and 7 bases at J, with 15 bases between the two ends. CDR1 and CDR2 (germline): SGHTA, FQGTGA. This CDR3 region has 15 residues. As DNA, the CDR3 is TGTGCCAGCAGCTTAAGGGGTCCCCCGGGCAATACGCAGTATTTT. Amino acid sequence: CASSLRGPPGNTQYF.

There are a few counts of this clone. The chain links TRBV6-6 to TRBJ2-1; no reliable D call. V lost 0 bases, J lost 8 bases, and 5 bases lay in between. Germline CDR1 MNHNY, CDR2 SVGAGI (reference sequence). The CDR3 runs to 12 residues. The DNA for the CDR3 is TGTGCCAGCAGTTACTCGAATGATGAGCAGTTCTTC. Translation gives CASSYSNDEQFF.

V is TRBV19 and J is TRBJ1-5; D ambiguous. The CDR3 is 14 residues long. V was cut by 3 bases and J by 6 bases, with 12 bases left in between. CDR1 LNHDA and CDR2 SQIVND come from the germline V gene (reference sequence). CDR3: CASSIVQASQPQHF. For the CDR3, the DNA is TGTGCCAGTAGTATTGTCCAGGCGAGTCAGCCCCAGCATTTT. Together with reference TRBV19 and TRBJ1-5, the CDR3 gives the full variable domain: DGGITQSPKYLFRKEGQNVTLSCEQNLNHDAMYWYRQDPGQGLRLIYYSQIVNDFQKGDIAEGYSVSREKKESFPLTVTSAQKNPTAFYLCASSIVQASQPQHFGDGTRLSIL.

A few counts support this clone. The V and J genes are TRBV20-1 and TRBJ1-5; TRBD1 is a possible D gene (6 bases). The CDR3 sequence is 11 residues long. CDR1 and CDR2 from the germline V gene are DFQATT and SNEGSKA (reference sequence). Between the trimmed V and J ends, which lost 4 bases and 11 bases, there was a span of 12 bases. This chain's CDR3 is CSATQGNAQHF. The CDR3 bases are TGCAGTGCTACCCAGGGGAATGCCCAGCATTTT.

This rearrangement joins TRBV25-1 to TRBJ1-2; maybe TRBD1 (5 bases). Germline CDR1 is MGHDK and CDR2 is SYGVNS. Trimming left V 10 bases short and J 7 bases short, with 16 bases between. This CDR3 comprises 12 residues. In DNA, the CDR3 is TGTGCCATTGACGGAGGGGTACGTGGCTACACCTTC. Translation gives CAIDGGVRGYTF.

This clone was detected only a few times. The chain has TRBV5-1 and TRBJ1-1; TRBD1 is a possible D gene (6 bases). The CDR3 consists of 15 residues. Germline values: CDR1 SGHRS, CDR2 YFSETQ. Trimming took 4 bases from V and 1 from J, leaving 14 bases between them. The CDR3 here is CASSDPGQSNTEAFF. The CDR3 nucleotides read TGCGCCAGCAGCGACCCAGGACAGTCGAACACTGAAGCTTTCTTT.

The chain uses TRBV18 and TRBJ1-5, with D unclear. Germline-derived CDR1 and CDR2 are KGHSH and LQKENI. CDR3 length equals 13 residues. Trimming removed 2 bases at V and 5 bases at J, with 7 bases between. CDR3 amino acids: CASSPGKHQPQHF. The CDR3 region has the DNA TGTGCCAGCTCACCAGGGAAGCATCAGCCCCAGCATTTT.

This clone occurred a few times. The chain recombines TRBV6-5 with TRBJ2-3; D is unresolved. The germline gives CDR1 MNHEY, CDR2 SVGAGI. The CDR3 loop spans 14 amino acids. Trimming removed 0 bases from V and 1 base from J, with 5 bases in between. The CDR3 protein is CASSYSAGTDTQYF. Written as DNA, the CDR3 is TGTGCCAGCAGTTACTCGGCCGGCACAGATACGCAGTATTTT.

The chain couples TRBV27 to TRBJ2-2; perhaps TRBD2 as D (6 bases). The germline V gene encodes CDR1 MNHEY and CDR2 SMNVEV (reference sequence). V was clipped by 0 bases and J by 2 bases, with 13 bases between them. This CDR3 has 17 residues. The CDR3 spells CASSLSLGTSNTGELFF. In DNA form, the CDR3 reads TGTGCCAGCAGTTTATCGTTGGGGACTTCCAACACCGGGGAGCTGTTTTTT.

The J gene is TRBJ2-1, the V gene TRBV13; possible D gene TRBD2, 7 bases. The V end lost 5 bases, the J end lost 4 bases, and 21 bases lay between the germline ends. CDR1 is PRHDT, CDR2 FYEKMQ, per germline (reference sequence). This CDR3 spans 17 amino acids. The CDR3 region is CASSVPAGRGQYNEQFF. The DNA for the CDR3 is TGTGCCAGCAGCGTTCCAGCGGGGCGGGGGCAATACAATGAGCAGTTCTTC.

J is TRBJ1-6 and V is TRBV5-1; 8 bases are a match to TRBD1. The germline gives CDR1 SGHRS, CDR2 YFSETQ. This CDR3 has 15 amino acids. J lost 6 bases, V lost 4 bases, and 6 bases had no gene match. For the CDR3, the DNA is TGCGCCAGCAGCCAGACAGGGGATGGTAATTCACCCCTCCACTTT. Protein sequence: CASSQTGDGNSPLHF.

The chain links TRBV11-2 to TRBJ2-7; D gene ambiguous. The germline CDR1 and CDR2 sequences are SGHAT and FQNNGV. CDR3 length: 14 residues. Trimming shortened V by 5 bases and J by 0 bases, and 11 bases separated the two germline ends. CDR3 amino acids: CASSRARSSYEQYF. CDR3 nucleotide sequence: TGTGCCAGCAGCCGGGCACGAAGCTCCTACGAGCAGTACTTC.